This T cell receptor (beta chain) was recovered during a study of blood T cell repertoires in COVID-19. Study information: PBMCs, B-cell-depleted T cells, or T cells were the source of the cDNA or gDNA that made up the material.

There are 14 residues in the CDR3. V shed 0 bases and J 3 bases; nucleotides not matched to a gene: 3. Germline loops: CDR1 SGHRS, CDR2 YFSETQ. This table comes from immunoSEQ multiplex PCR, and its TCRdb copy is limited to in-frame clones, with some not included. This table holds 150,000 or so clones, approximately 93% found once. Seattle's enrolled individuals joined amid active infection and were then monitored longitudinally. This rearrangement joins TRBV5-1 to TRBJ2-7; TRBD1 matches at 7 bases. The material sequenced was peripheral blood. The origin of this receptor is a woman aged 55-75 years with COVID-19, enrolled during active disease. The DNA of the CDR3 is TGCGCCAGCAGCTTGGGGGACAGCCGCTACGAGCAGTACTTC. This sequence encodes CASSLGDSRYEQYF.